This T cell receptor beta chain was retrieved from a study of blood T cell repertoires in COVID-19 (dated by TCRdb to about 2020). Describing the broader study: Samples from collaborators originated in the United States, Italy and Spain and spanned both the acute and convalescent phases of COVID-19. The material from the prospective study consisted of cDNA or gDNA derived from T cells, B-cell-depleted T cells, or PBMCs. The dataset comprised deeply sampled blood TCRbeta repertoires from subjects exposed to, actively infected with, or recovered from COVID-19. The repertoires were made available in a free public database intended to serve as a resource for research on the immune response to SARS-CoV-2. Samples were obtained from the ongoing ImmuneRACE study (first 160 participants) and from about 1,300 subjects provided by 6 global collaborators. Nearly every sample came with metadata listing a de-identified subject ID, COVID-19 status, age in years and sex. Where available, HLA class I and class II types were taken from metadata supplied by the sample provider and were not determined by assay-based typing. Study-wide conclusions, independent of this receptor: The quantity of clinical and demographic metadata differed by source and by participant and was supplied without curation.

As concerns this clone: This clone's antigen is unknown. Base-call qualities are not available, and no considerably larger clone is one nucleotide away.

The collaborating institutions used their own protocols to collect whole blood in K2EDTA tubes. For TCRbeta analysis, collaborator samples were shipped as frozen whole blood, as isolated PBMCs, or as DNA extracted from either sample type. TCRbeta CDR3 regions were amplified from genomic DNA using the immunoSEQ Assay, a bias-controlled multiplex PCR. In the paper's pipeline: Nucleated cell counts per sample were estimated from amplification of reference gene primers within the assay. To quantify the absolute abundance of each unique TCRbeta CDR3 rearrangement, sequence reads were collapsed and filtered. For each sample, productive Simpson clonality was calculated as the square root of Simpson's diversity index over productive rearrangements. Held by TCRdb, this immuneACCESS table contains in-frame sequences only and omits some clones. Under half of the omission traces to an unresolved V gene where checked; the cause of the rest is unknown. That table is the source of V, J and clone size, and D and trimming were worked out from the DNA. Counted in this sample were about 120,000 clones; roughly 90% of them appeared once. The top ten clones comprise about 4.7% of the sample.

The germline V gene encodes CDR1 SGHNT and CDR2 YYREEE (reference sequence). V loses 5 bases of germline sequence and J loses 7 bases, and the interval between the two ends is 15 bases. The CDR3 runs 13 amino acids, cysteine and phenylalanine included. Kept here is only the CDR3 DNA, which spans 39 bases and is read in frame from base 1. The source is a man aged 35 to 55 with acute or convalescent COVID-19. The sample consisted of peripheral blood. The chain uses TRBV5-4 and TRBJ1-2; the D gene is perhaps TRBD1, from 6 matching bases. The CDR3 protein is CASRPDRKGGYTF. The DNA sequence is as follows: TGTGCCAGCAGACCCGACAGGAAGGGTGGCTACACCTTC. The full variable domain, with segments outside the CDR3 supplied by the reference TRBV5-4 and TRBJ1-2 proteins, appears as ETGVTQSPTHLIKTRGQQVTLRCSSQSGHNTVSWYQQALGQGPQFIFQYYREEENGRGNFPPRFSGLQFPNYSSELNVNALELDDSALYLCASRPDRKGGYTFGSGTRLTVV.